This T cell receptor (beta chain) emerged from a study of T cell repertoires in cytomegalovirus infection. TCRdb used MiXCR to reprocess the reads, holding one entry per CDR3 protein. The table lists some 920,000 distinct CDR3 sequences, roughly a third of them singletons. This CDR3 has 15 residues. V was shortened by 5 bases and J by 6 bases, with 19 bases between the two germline ends. With respect to this clonotype: Its target is not known.

The receptor comes from a human donor in good health (CMV status not recorded). Some clones in this sample may be carry-over from other donors' samples. The sample was cultured CD8+ T cells from PBMCs, taken from culture after CMV antigen stimulation. This sequence joins TRBV12-3 or TRBV12-4 and TRBJ1-2, with D perhaps TRBD1 (5 bases). CDR3 nucleotides: TGTGCCAGCAGTCTCCAATTCGACAGAATTGATGGCTACACCTTC. Translation: CASSLQFDRIDGYTF.